The sequence of this T cell receptor beta chain was determined in a study of T cell changes during pregnancy in multiple sclerosis. Clones were read by immunoSEQ multiplex PCR, and TCRdb kept only the in-frame ones, dropping some. The table has 75,000 to 80,000 clones, around nine tenths seen once. Per germline, CDR1 MDHEN and CDR2 SYDVKM. Unmatched junction bases numbered 8, after V lost 5 bases and J lost 0 bases. This CDR3 region has 16 residues. The J gene is TRBJ2-3, the V gene TRBV28; 7 bases map to TRBD2. The source material was peripheral blood, sampled before pregnancy. This TCR came from a female donor with multiple sclerosis, enrolled in a pregnancy study. CDR3 nucleotide sequence: TGTGCCAGCAGTGGACTCAAGCGGGGAAGCACAGATACGCAGTATTTT. This sequence encodes CASSGLKRGSTDTQYF. The complete variable domain, with remaining parts taken from reference TRBV28 and TRBJ2-3, reads DVKVTQSSRYLVKRTGEKVFLECVQDMDHENMFWYRQDPGLGLRLIYFSYDVKMKEKGDIPEGYSVSREKKERFSLILESASTNQTSMYLCASSGLKRGSTDTQYFGPGTRLTVL.